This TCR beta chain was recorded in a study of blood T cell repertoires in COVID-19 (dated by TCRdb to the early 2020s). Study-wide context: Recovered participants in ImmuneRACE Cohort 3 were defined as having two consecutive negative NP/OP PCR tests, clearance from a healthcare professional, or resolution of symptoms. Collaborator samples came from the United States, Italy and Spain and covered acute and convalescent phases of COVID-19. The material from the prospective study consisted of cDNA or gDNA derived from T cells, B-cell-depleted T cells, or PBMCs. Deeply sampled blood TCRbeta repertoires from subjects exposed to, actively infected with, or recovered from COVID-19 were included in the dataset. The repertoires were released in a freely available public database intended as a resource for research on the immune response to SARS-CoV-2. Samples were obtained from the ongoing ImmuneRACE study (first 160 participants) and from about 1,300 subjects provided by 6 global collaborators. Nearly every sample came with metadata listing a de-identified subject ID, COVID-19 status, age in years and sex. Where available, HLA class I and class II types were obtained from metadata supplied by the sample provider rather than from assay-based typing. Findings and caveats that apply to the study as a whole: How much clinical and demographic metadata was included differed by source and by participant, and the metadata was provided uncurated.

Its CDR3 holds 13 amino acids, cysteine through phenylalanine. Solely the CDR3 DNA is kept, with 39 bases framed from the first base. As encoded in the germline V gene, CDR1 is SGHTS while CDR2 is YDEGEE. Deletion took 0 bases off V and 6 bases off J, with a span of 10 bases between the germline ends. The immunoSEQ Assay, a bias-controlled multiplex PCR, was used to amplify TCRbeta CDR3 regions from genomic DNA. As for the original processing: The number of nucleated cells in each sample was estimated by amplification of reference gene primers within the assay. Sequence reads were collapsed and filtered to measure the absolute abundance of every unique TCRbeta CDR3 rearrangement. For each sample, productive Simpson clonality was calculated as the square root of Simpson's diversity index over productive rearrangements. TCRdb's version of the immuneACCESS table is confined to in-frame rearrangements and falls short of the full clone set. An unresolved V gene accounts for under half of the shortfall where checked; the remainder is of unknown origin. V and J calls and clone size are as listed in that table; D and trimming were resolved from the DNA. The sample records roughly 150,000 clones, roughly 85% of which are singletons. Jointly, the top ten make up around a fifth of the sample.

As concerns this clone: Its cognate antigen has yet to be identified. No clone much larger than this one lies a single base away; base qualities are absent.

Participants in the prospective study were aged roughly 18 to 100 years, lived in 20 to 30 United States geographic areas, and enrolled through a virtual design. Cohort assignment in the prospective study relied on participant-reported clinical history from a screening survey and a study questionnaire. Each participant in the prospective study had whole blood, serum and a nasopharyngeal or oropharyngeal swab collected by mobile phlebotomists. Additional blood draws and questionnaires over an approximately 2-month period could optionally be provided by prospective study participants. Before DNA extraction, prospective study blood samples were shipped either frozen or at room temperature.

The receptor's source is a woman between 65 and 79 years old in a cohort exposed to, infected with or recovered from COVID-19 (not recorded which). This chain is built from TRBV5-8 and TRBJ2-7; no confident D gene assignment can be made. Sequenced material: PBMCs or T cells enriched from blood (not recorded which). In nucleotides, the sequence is TGTGCCAGCAGCTTGGCTCCGCGGCGCGAGCAGTACTTC. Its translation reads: CASSLAPRREQYF.